This TCR beta chain is from a study of cytomegalovirus exposure and HLA in healthy donors. The wider study: As released early, the data held roughly 85 million unique TCRs from HLA-typed donors.

PCR involved 60 Vbeta and 13 Jbeta primers. TCRdb's copy holds only in-frame clones and misses some; the assay was immunoSEQ multiplex PCR. The table records 200,000 to 250,000 clones, about 79% of them present only once. Germline V gene lookup returns CDR1 SGHTA and CDR2 FQGNSA. With 5 bases clipped from V and 6 bases from J, the junction kept 7 bases outside the gene matches. This CDR3 spans 15 amino acids. A note on this clone: Its antigen remains unidentified.

Findings and limits, study-wide: Most TCR sequences proved rare, with some public TCRs found in many donors.

The sequence derives from a man between 18 and 35 years old in good health and CMV-seronegative. Sequencing input: PBMCs. V is TRBV7-2 and J is TRBJ2-7, with 13 bases identical to TRBD2. The CDR3 bases are TGTGCCAGCAGCGCTACTAGCGGGAGGGCCGGCGAGCAGTACTTC. This gives the protein CASSATSGRAGEQYF.